There are many counts of the clone carrying this TCR beta chain. The sample belongs to a study of regulatory T cells in long-lasting Graves disease. Researchers made TCR beta libraries by using iRepertoire HTBI primers and running Arm-PCR on CDR3 regions. TCRdb used MiXCR to reprocess the multiplex PCR reads, holding one entry per CDR3 protein. The sample consists of 400,000 to 550,000 distinct CDR3 sequences, roughly 15% of them appearing once. Described time point: newly diagnosed GD, antithyroid drugs for less than 3 months. Isolated PBMC RNA provided the starting material for the TCR library. These sequences were also reported in another study, on T cells in Graves' hyperthyroidism and ophthalmopathy. That work contributes: Peripheral blood also featured most of the thyroid clonotypes expanded above 0.001.

The clonotype originates from a woman between 25 and 40 years old with Graves disease. This specimen consisted of peripheral blood mononuclear cells (PBMCs), obtained at new diagnosis, from a patient treated with antithyroid drugs.

This CDR3 reads CASSQDFPGQGEKLFF. The CDR3 region has the DNA TGTGCCAGCAGCCAAGATTTTCCGGGACAAGGAGAAAAACTGTTTTTT. The chain is built from TRBV3-1 and TRBJ1-4; weak D call: TRBD1 (6 bases). CDR1 and CDR2 (germline): LGHDT, YNNKEL (reference sequence). V was clipped by 0 bases and J by 8 bases, with 16 bases between them. The CDR3 spans 16 residues. Variable domain in full (rest from reference TRBV3-1 and TRBJ1-4): DTAVSQTPKYLVTQMGNDKSIKCEQNLGHDTMYWYKQDSKKFLKIMFSYNNKELIINETVPNRFSPKSPDKAHLNLHINSLELGDSAVYFCASSQDFPGQGEKLFFGSGTQLSVL.